This T cell receptor (beta chain) was captured in a study of blood T cell repertoires in COVID-19. Study details: Some COVID-19 samples were acute and others convalescent; all came from the United States, Italy and Spain. From T cells, B-cell-depleted T cells, or PBMCs came the material, which was cDNA or gDNA.

This clone was detected once. Authors' analysis steps: Reference gene primer amplification gave estimated nucleated cell counts. TCRdb's copy holds only in-frame clones and misses some; the assay was immunoSEQ multiplex PCR. The V and J calls and clone size are taken from that table; D and trimming were inferred from the DNA. The table includes approximately 100,000 clones, roughly 91% detected once. The CDR3 is made up of 14 amino acids. Trimming pared 3 bases from V and 3 bases from J, leaving 11 bases between. Germline V gene data show CDR1 as MDHEN and CDR2 as SYDVKM. V is TRBV28 and J is TRBJ1-2, with TRBD1 as a possible D gene (6 bases). This TCR was recovered from a human donor with acute or convalescent COVID-19. The donor label of this sample is uncertain. The sample taken for sequencing was peripheral blood. Written as DNA, the CDR3 is TGTGCCAGCAGTTTGAGGGGGACGGACTATGGCTACACCTTC. This translates into CASSLRGTDYGYTF.